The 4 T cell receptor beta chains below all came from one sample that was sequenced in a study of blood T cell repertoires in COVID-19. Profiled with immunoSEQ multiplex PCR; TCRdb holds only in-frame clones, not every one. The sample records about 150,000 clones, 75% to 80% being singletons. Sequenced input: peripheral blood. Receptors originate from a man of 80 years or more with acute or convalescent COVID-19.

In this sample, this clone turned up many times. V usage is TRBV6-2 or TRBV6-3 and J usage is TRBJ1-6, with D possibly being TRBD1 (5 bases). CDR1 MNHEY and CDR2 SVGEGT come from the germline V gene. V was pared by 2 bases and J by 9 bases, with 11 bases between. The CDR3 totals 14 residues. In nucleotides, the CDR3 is TGTGCCAGCAGTTACATCCAGGGTAGTTCACCCCTCCACTTT. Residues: CASSYIQGSSPLHF.

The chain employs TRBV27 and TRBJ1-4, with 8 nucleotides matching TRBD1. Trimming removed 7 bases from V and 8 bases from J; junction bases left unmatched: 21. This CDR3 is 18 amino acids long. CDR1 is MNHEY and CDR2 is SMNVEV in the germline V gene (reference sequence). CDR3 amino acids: CASTFSGAGGALREKLFF. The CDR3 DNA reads TGTGCCAGCACCTTTTCTGGAGCAGGGGGCGCGTTAAGGGAAAAACTGTTTTTT.

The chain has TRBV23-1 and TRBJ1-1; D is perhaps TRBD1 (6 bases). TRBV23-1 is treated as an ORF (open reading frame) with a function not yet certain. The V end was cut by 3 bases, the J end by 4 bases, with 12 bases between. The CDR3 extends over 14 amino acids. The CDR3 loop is CASSHEGEITEAFF. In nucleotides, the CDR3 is TGCGCCAGCAGTCACGAGGGGGAGATCACTGAAGCTTTCTTT.

The CDR3 loop is CASSSIGLAGLTGELFF. Written as DNA, the CDR3 is TGCGCCAGCAGCTCCATAGGACTAGCCGGTTTGACCGGGGAGCTGTTTTTT. The chain employs TRBV5-1 and TRBJ2-2; 8 positions agree with TRBD2. The CDR3 is 17 amino acids. With V trimmed by 3 bases and J by 5 bases, 12 bases remained unmatched. The germline CDR1 and CDR2 sequences are SGHRS and YFSETQ.